A single sample is the source of the 16 T cell receptor beta chains below, sequenced in a study of blood T cell repertoires in COVID-19. Clones were sequenced by immunoSEQ multiplex PCR, and TCRdb holds only the in-frame ones, with some missing. The sample includes some 390,000 clones, more than 70% of them seen just once. Material for sequencing was peripheral blood. Receptors originate from a woman aged 60-75 years with COVID-19, enrolled during active disease.

The rearrangement uses TRBV7-8 and TRBJ1-1; 9 bases match TRBD1. The CDR3 loop spans 19 amino acids. Germline CDR1 SGHVS, CDR2 FQNEAQ. The V gene end was trimmed by 2 bases and the J gene end by 8 bases; junction bases not matched to a gene: 21. CDR3 sequence: CASSLTTGTGRGDQWEAFF. CDR3 DNA sequence: TGTGCCAGCAGCTTAACTACCGGGACAGGGAGGGGGGATCAATGGGAAGCTTTCTTT.

This rearrangement joins TRBV6-5 to TRBJ1-1; 7 nucleotides line up with TRBD1. This CDR3 is 12 amino acids long. V trimming: 5 bases; J trimming: 11 bases; junction bases outside the gene matches: 8. The germline V gene has CDR1 MNHEY and CDR2 SVGAGI. The CDR3 DNA is TGTGCCAGCAGTCAAACGACAGGGATCGCTTTCTTT. Its translation: CASSQTTGIAFF.

The V and J genes are TRBV7-3 and TRBJ2-1; a weak D match, TRBD2 (8 bases). The CDR3 is 17 residues long. The germline gives CDR1 SGHTA, CDR2 FQGTGA. The ends were cut back, 2 bases at V and 3 bases at J, with 17 bases in the middle. The CDR3, as DNA: TGTGCCAGCAGCTTATATCCGACAGGGACTAGCTACAATGAGCAGTTCTTC. Its protein product is CASSLYPTGTSYNEQFF.

This chain links TRBV2 with TRBJ1-1; D is ambiguous. Trimming took off 3 bases at V and 6 bases at J, with 8 bases between the two ends. This CDR3 comprises 12 residues. Germline values: CDR1 SNHLY, CDR2 FYNNEI. This CDR3 is CASSELQAEAFF. CDR3 bases: TGTGCCAGCAGTGAGTTACAAGCTGAAGCTTTCTTT.

V is TRBV12-3 or TRBV12-4 and J is TRBJ1-1; no definite D call. Trimming removed 11 bases from V and 6 bases from J, with 13 bases in between. The CDR3 runs to 11 residues. In DNA, the CDR3 is TGTGCCTCCGGAGGGCTGGCTGAAGCTTTCTTT. It codes for CASGGLAEAFF.

This clone was found once. V is TRBV5-4 and J is TRBJ2-1, with a possible D match to TRBD2 (6 bases). The CDR3 has 15 amino acids. The germline V and J ends were trimmed by 0 bases and 6 bases, with 13 bases remaining between them. The germline V gene encodes CDR1 SGHNT and CDR2 YYREEE (reference sequence). The CDR3 DNA follows: TGTGCCAGCAGCTTGGCACTAGCCCGAACCAATGAGCAGTTCTTC. Its translation is CASSLALARTNEQFF.

Note on this clone: The germline gene is not matched at one end of the junction; a read error may be the cause. This chain uses TRBV18 with TRBJ2-5; 8 bases fit TRBD2. This CDR3 is 13 amino acids long. Germline loops: CDR1 KGHSH, CDR2 LQKENI. CDR3 sequence reads: CASSPRGGETQYF. CDR3 DNA: TGTGCCAGCTCCCCACGGGGGGGCGAGACCCAGTACTTC.

This chain links TRBV30 with TRBJ1-2; 7 bases agree with TRBD1. CDR3 length: 12 residues. Germline CDR1 and CDR2: GTSNPN and SVGIG (reference sequence). The junction had 4 bases not matched to a gene; V was cut back by 6 bases and J by 3 bases. The CDR3, as DNA: TGTGCCTGTCCGGGACAGTACTATGGCTACACCTTC. Translation: CACPGQYYGYTF.

The CDR3 region has the DNA TGTGCCTGGAGTCCGAGACAGGGGAACAATCAGCCCCAGCATTTT. Translating it yields CAWSPRQGNNQPQHF. The chain has TRBV30 and TRBJ1-5; 8 nucleotides line up with TRBD1. Germline values: CDR1 GTSNPN, CDR2 SVGIG (reference sequence). The V gene end was trimmed by 2 bases and the J gene end by 3 bases; junction bases not matched to a gene: 6. The CDR3 spans 15 residues.

V usage is TRBV28 and J usage is TRBJ1-1; D ambiguous. Germline CDR1 is MDHEN and CDR2 is SYDVKM. CDR3 length: 13 residues. V shed 2 bases and J shed 1 base, with 5 bases lying between them. CDR3 DNA: TGTGCCAGCAGTTTACGGGGGAACACTGAAGCTTTCTTT. Amino acid sequence: CASSLRGNTEAFF.

This clone has only one observation. CDR3 coding DNA: TGCGCCAGCAGCTTAGATACCGGGACACCCCTTGGAAGGTCACCCCTCCACTTT. Residues: CASSLDTGTPLGRSPLHF. This chain links TRBV5-1 with TRBJ1-6; possibly TRBD1 for D (6 bases). Trimming shortened V by 2 bases and J by 10 bases, and 25 bases separated the two germline ends. Germline CDR1 reads SGHRS; CDR2 reads YFSETQ. This CDR3 contains 18 residues. The full variable domain, with the rest looked up from reference TRBV5-1 and TRBJ1-6, is KAGVTQTPRYLIKTRGQQVTLSCSPISGHRSVSWYQQTPGQGLQFLFEYFSETQRNKGNFPGRFSGRQFSNSRSEMNVSTLELGDSALYLCASSLDTGTPLGRSPLHFGNGTRLTVT.

The V gene is TRBV6-1, the J gene TRBJ2-7, with 11 bases lining up with TRBD2. Germline V lookup: CDR1 MNHNS, CDR2 SASEGT. This CDR3 has 17 amino acids. Trimming at V came to 4 bases and at J to 6 bases, leaving 14 bases not matched to a gene. The chain's CDR3 is CASSGPRGLADFIEQYF. In DNA form, the CDR3 reads TGTGCCAGCAGTGGACCGAGGGGACTAGCGGATTTTATCGAGCAGTACTTC.

Of note for this clone: At the DNA level, this CDR3 is encoded by other sequences in the same sample as well. The rearrangement joins TRBV5-1 to TRBJ1-1; a possible D gene is TRBD1 (5 bases). Trimming took 1 base from V and 2 from J, leaving 9 bases between them. The length of the CDR3 is 14 residues. The V gene's germline CDR1 is SGHRS and CDR2 YFSETQ. The CDR3 spells CASSLTGANTEAFF. The DNA of the CDR3 is TGCGCCAGCAGCTTGACAGGTGCCAACACTGAAGCTTTCTTT.

V is TRBV28 and J is TRBJ2-3; TRBD1 matches 10 bases. Trimming took 3 bases from V and 2 from J; bases not matched to a gene: 14. The CDR3 has 19 amino acids. Germline assignment: CDR1 MDHEN and CDR2 SYDVKM. DNA of the CDR3: TGTGCCAGCAGTTTCCCGTTCGACGGGACAGGGGTCCCCACAGATACGCAGTATTTT. It translates to CASSFPFDGTGVPTDTQYF.

This rearrangement joins TRBV27 to TRBJ2-7, with 9 nucleotides matching TRBD2. The CDR3 is 15 residues long. The V gene end was trimmed by 5 bases and the J gene end by 7 bases; junction bases not matched to a gene: 12. Germline-derived CDR1 and CDR2 are MNHEY and SMNVEV (reference sequence). The CDR3 here is CASSPGGGGRMEQYF. DNA for the CDR3: TGTGCCAGCAGTCCGGGCGGGGGGGGTAGGATGGAGCAGTACTTC.

V gene TRBV6-2 or TRBV6-3 combines with J gene TRBJ1-5; D is unclear. The CDR3 is made up of 14 amino acids. Germline loops: CDR1 MNHEY, CDR2 SVGEGT. V was clipped by 0 bases and J by 0 bases, with 3 bases between them. The CDR3 sequence: CASSYSYSNQPQHF. DNA for the CDR3: TGTGCCAGCAGTTACTCTTATAGCAATCAGCCCCAGCATTTT.